Following are 32 T cell receptor beta chains from one sample sequenced in a study of PD-L1 blockade in urothelial cancer (dated by TCRdb to 2017 to 2019). The library relied on the immunoSEQ multiplex PCR assay. TCRdb provides this immuneACCESS table in a form limited to in-frame rearrangements. Some clones are lacking; in checked studies, under half of them reflect an unresolved V gene, and why the rest are absent is not known. In all, the sample holds 35,000 to 40,000 clones, and 65% to 90% of those were seen once. The ten largest clones capture about a quarter of the sample. This specimen's time point label, per the study, means: peripheral blood 6 weeks after treatment start. Sequenced here: PBMCs, sampled around atezolizumab (anti-PD-L1) treatment. Receptors originate from a man aged 60-69 years with urothelial cancer.

J is TRBJ1-1 and V is TRBV6-1; D might be TRBD1 (5 bases). Trimming left V 4 bases short and J 3 bases short, with 15 bases between. This CDR3 has 15 residues. CDR1 is MNHNS and CDR2 is SASEGT in the germline V gene. As DNA, the CDR3 is TGTGCCAGCAGTGGGCGGTTAGGGGCGGACACTGAAGCTTTCTTT. Encoded protein: CASSGRLGADTEAFF.

The chain uses TRBV2 and TRBJ2-1; 8 bases agree with TRBD2. The CDR3 is 21 residues long. Germline V gene sequence: CDR1 SNHLY, CDR2 FYNNEI. V gave up 7 bases and J gave up 0 bases; unmatched junction bases: 23. The CDR3 nucleotides are TGTGCCAGCACGCCTCTAGGAGAGCGGGGGTCCAGACTCAGCTCCTACAATGAGCAGTTCTTC. Its translation is CASTPLGERGSRLSSYNEQFF.

This clone was seen a handful of times. The CDR3 nucleotides are TGCAGCGTTACTGACAAAAATGAGCAGTTCTTC. Encoded protein: CSVTDKNEQFF. The rearrangement uses TRBV29-1 and TRBJ2-1; D gene uncertain. The CDR3 is made up of 11 amino acids. Trimming stripped 5 bases from V and 7 bases from J, with 9 bases between. CDR1 is SQVTM, CDR2 ANQGSEA, per germline.

V usage is TRBV27 and J usage is TRBJ1-1; tentatively, D is TRBD1 (5 bases). Germline CDR1 MNHEY, CDR2 SMNVEV (reference sequence). V gave up 5 bases and J gave up 1 base, with 11 bases separating them. The CDR3 is made up of 14 amino acids. The CDR3 loop reads CASSRWGENTEAFF. The CDR3, as DNA: TGTGCCAGCAGTAGGTGGGGGGAGAACACTGAAGCTTTCTTT.

A remark on this clone: At the DNA level, this CDR3 is encoded by other sequences in the same sample as well. The chain uses TRBV10-3 and TRBJ1-2, with a possible D match to TRBD1 (5 bases). The CDR3 extends over 13 amino acids. V lost 2 bases, J lost 4 bases, and 8 bases lay in between. Germline CDR1 is ENHRY and CDR2 is SYGVKD. In DNA, the CDR3 is TGTGCCATCAGTGAGGGGCAGGGCTATGGCTACACCTTC. As protein: CAISEGQGYGYTF.

The genes are TRBV6-5 and TRBJ1-2; the match to TRBD1 covers 9 bases. Germline V gene data show CDR1 as MNHEY and CDR2 as SVGAGI. V gave up 6 bases and J gave up 2 bases; unmatched junction bases: 7. CDR3 length equals 15 residues. The CDR3 is CASSPDRGINYGYTF. CDR3 in DNA: TGTGCCAGCAGCCCAGACAGGGGGATAAACTATGGCTACACCTTC.

The chain couples TRBV10-1 to TRBJ2-7, with 9 bases fitting TRBD2. With V trimmed by 6 bases and J by 3 bases, 9 bases remained unmatched. In germline, CDR1 is WNHNN, CDR2 SYGVQD (reference sequence). The CDR3 runs to 15 residues. This chain's CDR3 is CASSRGRARYYEQYF. CDR3 DNA: TGCGCCAGCAGCCGCGGGAGGGCTAGGTACTACGAGCAGTACTTC.

The chain links TRBV30 to TRBJ2-3; possibly TRBD1 for D (6 bases). The V and J ends lost 3 bases and 0 bases respectively, with 13 bases between them. The CDR3 has 15 amino acids. The V gene's germline CDR1 is GTSNPN and CDR2 SVGIG (reference sequence). CDR3 region: CAWSGQGISTDTQYF. CDR3 coding DNA: TGTGCCTGGAGCGGCCAGGGGATTAGCACAGATACGCAGTATTTT.

There are a few counts of this clone. V usage is TRBV10-3 and J usage is TRBJ2-1; D may be TRBD2 (6 bases). Germline V lookup: CDR1 ENHRY, CDR2 SYGVKD. CDR3 length equals 14 residues. V lost 3 bases and J 8 bases, leaving 14 bases between the germline ends. The CDR3 DNA reads TGTGCCATCAGTGAAGGGTCTCCGGGGGATGAGCAGTTCTTC. As protein: CAISEGSPGDEQFF.

This chain links TRBV27 with TRBJ1-5; 7 bases are a match to TRBD1. This CDR3 comprises 15 residues. CDR1 and CDR2 (germline): MNHEY, SMNVEV (reference sequence). The junction had 6 bases not matched to a gene; V was cut back by 5 bases and J by 2 bases. CDR3 protein: CASSRQGLGNQPQHF. CDR3 DNA: TGTGCCAGCAGTCGACAGGGTTTGGGCAATCAGCCCCAGCATTTT.

The chain's CDR3 is CASSEVRREGSYNEQFF. CDR3 nucleotides: TGTGCCAGCAGTGAGGTTCGGCGGGAAGGGTCCTACAATGAGCAGTTCTTC. The J gene is TRBJ2-1, the V gene TRBV6-1; tentatively, D is TRBD2 (6 bases). In germline, CDR1 is MNHNS, CDR2 SASEGT. The CDR3 loop spans 17 amino acids. V gave up 3 bases and J gave up 1 base, with 16 bases separating them.

The V gene is TRBV28, the J gene TRBJ2-7; 8 positions agree with TRBD1. Per germline, CDR1 MDHEN and CDR2 SYDVKM. Trimming removed 8 bases from V and 4 bases from J; junction bases left unmatched: 7. The CDR3 is made up of 13 amino acids. The CDR3 nucleotides read TGTGCCAGCTGGACAGGGCCTACTTACGAGCAGTACTTC. Translation gives CASWTGPTYEQYF.

In this sample, this clone turned up once. The chain carries TRBV9 and TRBJ2-5; D may be TRBD1 (5 bases). Germline CDR1 is SGDLS and CDR2 is YYNGEE. CDR3 length equals 14 residues. V lost 0 bases and J lost 2, with 8 bases in between. The CDR3 DNA follows: TGTGCCAGCAGCGTAGAACAGGCGCAAGAGACCCAGTACTTC. It codes for CASSVEQAQETQYF.

The V gene is TRBV15, the J gene TRBJ2-1, with D unclear. The CDR3 spans 15 residues. Trimming left V 1 base short and J 0 bases short, with 7 bases between. Germline V gene data show CDR1 as LNHNV and CDR2 as YYDKDF (reference sequence). CDR3 sequence: CATSRAPSSYNEQFF. The CDR3 DNA reads as TGTGCCACCAGCAGAGCCCCGAGCTCCTACAATGAGCAGTTCTTC.

This sequence joins TRBV10-3 and TRBJ2-1, with 10 bases lining up with TRBD2. V lost 4 bases, J lost 7 bases, and 13 bases stayed unmatched. The CDR3 totals 17 residues. CDR1 and CDR2 from the germline V gene are ENHRY and SYGVKD. The CDR3 sequence: CAISVLAGGGSGNEQFF. CDR3 nucleotide sequence: TGTGCCATCAGTGTTTTAGCGGGAGGTGGTTCAGGTAATGAGCAGTTCTTC.

The rearrangement links TRBV29-1 to TRBJ2-1; 14 bases agree with TRBD2. CDR1 is SQVTM and CDR2 is ANQGSEA in the germline V gene. The ends lost 7 bases at V and 7 bases at J; junction bases unmatched: 9. CDR3 length: 15 amino acids. This CDR3 is CSGRGGLAGVNEQFF. DNA of the CDR3: TGCAGCGGGCGAGGGGGACTAGCGGGAGTGAATGAGCAGTTCTTC.

The V call is TRBV5-6, the J call TRBJ1-2; D uncertain. Germline V gene sequence: CDR1 SGHDT, CDR2 YYEEEE. V was shortened by 2 bases and J by 3 bases, with 8 bases between the two germline ends. The CDR3 covers 13 residues. The CDR3 DNA reads as TGTGCCAGCAGCTTCTACGGTGACTATGGCTACACCTTC. Translating it yields CASSFYGDYGYTF.

V gene TRBV5-4 combines with J gene TRBJ2-2; 7 bases line up with TRBD1. Trimming at V came to 4 bases and at J to 0 bases, leaving 3 bases not matched to a gene. In germline, CDR1 is SGHNT, CDR2 YYREEE (reference sequence). This CDR3 contains 15 residues. The CDR3: CASSRQGANTGELFF. DNA of the CDR3: TGTGCCAGCAGCAGACAGGGCGCGAACACCGGGGAGCTGTTTTTT.

The chain links TRBV6-5 to TRBJ1-2; possibly TRBD1 for D (5 bases). Trimming took 5 bases from V and 8 from J, leaving 15 bases between them. Germline loops: CDR1 MNHEY, CDR2 SVGAGI. The CDR3 consists of 13 residues. DNA for the CDR3: TGTGCCAGCAGTACACCTTGGGGCAACGGCTACACCTTC. This sequence encodes CASSTPWGNGYTF.

The CDR3 region has the DNA TGTGCCAGCACCACAGGGGGCGTGGGTGAAGCTTTCTTT. Translation: CASTTGGVGEAFF. The genes are TRBV11-2 and TRBJ1-1; 9 bases fit TRBD1. V lost 7 bases and J lost 7; bases outside the gene matches: 7. There are 13 residues in the CDR3. CDR1 and CDR2 from the germline V gene are SGHAT and FQNNGV.

On this clone: The junction shows a germline mismatch at one end, possibly a read error. V usage is TRBV4-2 and J usage is TRBJ1-2; maybe TRBD1 (6 bases). Germline CDR1 and CDR2: LGHNA and YNFKEQ. The CDR3 is 13 residues long. The CDR3, as DNA: TGTGCCGGCAGCCTACAGGGCGCTCATGGCTACACCTTC. Amino acids: CAGSLQGAHGYTF.

DNA for the CDR3: TGCGCCAGCAGCCCTAGCGGGGGGCGGGGCACAGATACGCAGTATTTT. Protein sequence: CASSPSGGRGTDTQYF. The V gene is TRBV5-1, the J gene TRBJ2-3; 11 bases are a match to TRBD2. Germline loops: CDR1 SGHRS, CDR2 YFSETQ. The CDR3 is 16 residues long. V was clipped by 4 bases and J by 1 base; unmatched bases: 5. Variable domain in full (rest from reference TRBV5-1 and TRBJ2-3): KAGVTQTPRYLIKTRGQQVTLSCSPISGHRSVSWYQQTPGQGLQFLFEYFSETQRNKGNFPGRFSGRQFSNSRSEMNVSTLELGDSALYLCASSPSGGRGTDTQYFGPGTRLTVL.

The chain recombines TRBV6-6 with TRBJ2-7, with a tentative D call TRBD2 (6 bases). In germline, CDR1 is MNHNY, CDR2 SVGAGI (reference sequence). V lost 9 bases and J lost 2, with 14 bases in between. The CDR3 length is 13 residues. The CDR3 bases are TGTGCCAGTCACGGGAGTACCCCCTACGAGCAGTACTTC. Protein: CASHGSTPYEQYF.

This clone has only one observation. The chain carries TRBV5-8 and TRBJ2-7; a possible D gene is TRBD2 (6 bases). Germline CDR1 reads SGHTS; CDR2 reads YDEGEE. The CDR3 runs to 15 residues. V gave up 0 bases and J gave up 0 bases, with 10 bases separating them. CDR3 nucleotides: TGTGCCAGCAGCTTGGAGGGACTGAGCTCCTACGAGCAGTACTTC. Its protein is CASSLEGLSSYEQYF. Full variable domain (rest looked up from reference TRBV5-8 and TRBJ2-7): EAGVTQSPTHLIKTRGQQATLRCSPISGHTSVYWYQQALGLGLQFLLWYDEGEERNRGNFPPRFSGRQFPNYSSELNVNALELEDSALYLCASSLEGLSSYEQYFGPGTRLTVT.

The genes are TRBV9 and TRBJ1-5; maybe TRBD1 (5 bases). Germline lookup yields CDR1 SGDLS and CDR2 YYNGEE. With 3 bases removed from V and 7 bases from J, the gap between germline ends came to 20 bases. The CDR3 is made up of 16 amino acids. The CDR3 is CASSATGAGGGQPQHF. For the CDR3, the DNA is TGTGCCAGCAGCGCGACGGGAGCGGGGGGAGGACAGCCCCAGCATTTT.

The rearrangement uses TRBV30 and TRBJ1-1; D call uncertain. The CDR3 loop spans 11 amino acids. V lost 5 bases and J lost 4, with 8 bases in between. CDR1 GTSNPN and CDR2 SVGIG come from the germline V gene (reference sequence). The CDR3 region has the DNA TGTGCCTGGGGCCCGGGCACTGAAGCTTTCTTT. The encoded protein is CAWGPGTEAFF.

The CDR3 DNA is TGTGCCAGCAGCCCCCGGACAGGGGGCACTGAAGCTTTCTTT. Encoded protein: CASSPRTGGTEAFF. V usage is TRBV7-3 and J usage is TRBJ1-1; 10 bases are a match to TRBD1. Germline V gene data show CDR1 as SGHTA and CDR2 as FQGTGA. Germline trimming cut 5 bases from V and 4 bases from J; bases unmatched to any gene: 4. The CDR3 spans 14 residues.

The gene calls are TRBV7-2 and TRBJ2-3; a possible D gene is TRBD2 (6 bases). Germline V gene lookup returns CDR1 SGHTA and CDR2 FQGNSA. There are 14 residues in the CDR3. V gave up 6 bases and J gave up 0 bases, with 10 bases separating them. CDR3 region: CASRRGASTDTQYF. The CDR3 region has the DNA TGTGCCAGCAGGCGGGGCGCTAGCACAGATACGCAGTATTTT. The full variable domain, its missing parts supplied by reference TRBV7-2 and TRBJ2-3, is GAGVSQSPSNKVTEKGKDVELRCDPISGHTALYWYRQSLGQGLEFLIYFQGNSAPDKSGLPSDRFSAERTGGSVSTLTIQRTQQEDSAVYLCASRRGASTDTQYFGPGTRLTVL.

This rearrangement joins TRBV10-3 to TRBJ1-2, with a possible D match to TRBD1 (6 bases). The CDR3 loop spans 17 amino acids. Trimming shortened V by 3 bases and J by 4 bases, and 21 bases separated the two germline ends. Germline assignment: CDR1 ENHRY and CDR2 SYGVKD. CDR3 sequence reads: CAISDPRDRPNLYGYTF. CDR3 coding DNA: TGTGCCATCAGTGATCCTCGTGACAGGCCGAACCTCTATGGCTACACCTTC.

This clone was detected once. The rearrangement uses TRBV7-2 and TRBJ1-2, with D unresolved. The CDR3 totals 16 residues. The V gene lost 5 bases and the J gene lost 2 bases, with 18 bases spanning the gap. Germline loops: CDR1 SGHTA, CDR2 FQGNSA. CDR3 loop: CASSRDTGGNNYGYTF. The DNA of the CDR3 is TGTGCCAGCAGCCGCGACACCGGAGGGAACAACTATGGCTACACCTTC.

This sequence joins TRBV19 and TRBJ2-7, with D tentatively TRBD2 (6 bases). Germline V lookup: CDR1 LNHDA, CDR2 SQIVND (reference sequence). V lost 3 bases to trimming and J lost 4 bases, with 16 bases between them. The CDR3 has 15 amino acids. Written as DNA, the CDR3 is TGTGCCAGTAGTATCATGTTAGCGGAGCAATACGAGCAGTACTTC. This gives the protein CASSIMLAEQYEQYF.

The chain is built from TRBV6-1 and TRBJ2-1, with 7 positions matching TRBD1. Per the germline V gene, CDR1 is MNHNS and CDR2 is SASEGT. The CDR3 is made up of 15 amino acids. The ends lost 1 base at V and 9 bases at J; junction bases unmatched: 9. The CDR3 loop is CASSEVHTGAGEQFF. The CDR3 DNA sequence: TGTGCCAGCAGTGAAGTTCATACAGGGGCAGGTGAGCAGTTCTTC.